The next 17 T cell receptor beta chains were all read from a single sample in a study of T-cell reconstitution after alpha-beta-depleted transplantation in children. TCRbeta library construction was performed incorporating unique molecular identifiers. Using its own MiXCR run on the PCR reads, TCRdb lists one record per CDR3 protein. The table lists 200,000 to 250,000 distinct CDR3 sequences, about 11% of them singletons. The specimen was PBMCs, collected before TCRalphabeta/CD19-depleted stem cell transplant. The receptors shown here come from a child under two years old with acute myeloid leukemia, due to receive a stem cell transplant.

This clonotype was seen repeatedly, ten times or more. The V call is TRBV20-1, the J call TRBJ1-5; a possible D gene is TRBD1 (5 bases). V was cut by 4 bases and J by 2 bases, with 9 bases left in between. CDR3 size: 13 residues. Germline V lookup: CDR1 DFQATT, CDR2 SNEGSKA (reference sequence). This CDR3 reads CSATGFGNQPQHF. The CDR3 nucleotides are TGCAGTGCTACAGGGTTTGGCAATCAGCCCCAGCATTTT.

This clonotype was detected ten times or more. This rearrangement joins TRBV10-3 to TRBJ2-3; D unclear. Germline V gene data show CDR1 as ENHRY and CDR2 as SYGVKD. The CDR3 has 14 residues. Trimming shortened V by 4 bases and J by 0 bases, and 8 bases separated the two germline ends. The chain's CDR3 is CAISGPGSTDTQYF. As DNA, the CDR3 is TGTGCCATCAGTGGCCCTGGCAGCACAGATACGCAGTATTTT.

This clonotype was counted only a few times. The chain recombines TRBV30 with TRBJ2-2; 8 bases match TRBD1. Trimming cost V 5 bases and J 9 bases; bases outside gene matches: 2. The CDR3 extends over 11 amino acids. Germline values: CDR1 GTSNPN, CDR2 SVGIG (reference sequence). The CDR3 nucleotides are TGTGCCTGGGGGACAGGCCGGGAGCTGTTTTTT. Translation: CAWGTGRELFF. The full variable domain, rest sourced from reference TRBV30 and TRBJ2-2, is SQTIHQWPATLVQPVGSPLSLECTVEGTSNPNLYWYRQAAGRGLQLLFYSVGIGQISSEVPQNLSASRPQDRQFILSSKKLLLSDSGFYLCAWGTGRELFFGEGSRLTVL.

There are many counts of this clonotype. In nucleotides, the CDR3 is TGTGCCAGCTCACCAATTGAAACTAGCGGTAATGAGCAGTTCTTC. As protein: CASSPIETSGNEQFF. The chain employs TRBV18 and TRBJ2-1; the match to TRBD2 covers 8 bases. V lost 2 bases to trimming and J lost 7 bases; unmatched junction nucleotides: 7. CDR1 and CDR2 from the germline V gene are KGHSH and LQKENI. CDR3 length equals 15 residues. The complete variable domain, with remaining parts taken from reference TRBV18 and TRBJ2-1, reads NAGVMQNPRHLVRRRGQEARLRCSPMKGHSHVYWYRQLPEEGLKFMVYLQKENIIDESGMPKERFSAEFPKEGPSILRIQQVVRGDSAAYFCASSPIETSGNEQFFGPGTRLTVL.

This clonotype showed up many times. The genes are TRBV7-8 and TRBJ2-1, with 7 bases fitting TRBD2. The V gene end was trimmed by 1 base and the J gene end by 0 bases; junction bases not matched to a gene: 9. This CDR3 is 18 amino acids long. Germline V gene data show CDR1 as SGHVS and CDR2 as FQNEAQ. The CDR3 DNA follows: TGTGCCAGCAGCTTAGTGGGAGGGCCGGCGAGCTCCTACAATGAGCAGTTCTTC. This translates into CASSLVGGPASSYNEQFF.

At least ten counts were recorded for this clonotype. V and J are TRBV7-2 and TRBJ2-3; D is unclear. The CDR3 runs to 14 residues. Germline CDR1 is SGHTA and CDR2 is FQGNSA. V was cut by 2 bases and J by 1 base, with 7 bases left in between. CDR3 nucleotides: TGTGCCAGCAGCTTAATCGGCGGCACAGATACGCAGTATTTT. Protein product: CASSLIGGTDTQYF.

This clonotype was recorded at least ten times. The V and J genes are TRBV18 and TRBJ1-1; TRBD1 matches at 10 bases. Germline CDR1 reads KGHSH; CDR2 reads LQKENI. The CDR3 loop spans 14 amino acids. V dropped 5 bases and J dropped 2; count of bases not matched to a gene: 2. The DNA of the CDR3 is TGTGCCAGCTCAACGACAGGGGGCAACACTGAAGCTTTCTTT. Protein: CASSTTGGNTEAFF.

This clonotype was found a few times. The CDR3 sequence: CASFGGYNTEAFF. The CDR3 DNA reads as TGTGCCAGCTTCGGAGGGTATAACACTGAAGCTTTCTTT. The V and J genes are TRBV2 and TRBJ1-1; D unclear. This CDR3 is built from 13 residues. Trimming left V 8 bases short and J 2 bases short, with 12 bases between. Germline CDR1 and CDR2: SNHLY and FYNNEI.

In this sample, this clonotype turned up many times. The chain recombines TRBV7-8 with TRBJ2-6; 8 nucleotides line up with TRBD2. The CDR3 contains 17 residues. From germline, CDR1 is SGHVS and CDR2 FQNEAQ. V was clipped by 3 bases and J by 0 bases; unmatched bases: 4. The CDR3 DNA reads TGTGCCAGCAGCTTGGGCGGGAGGACCTCTGGGGCCAACGTCCTGACTTTC. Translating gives CASSLGGRTSGANVLTF.

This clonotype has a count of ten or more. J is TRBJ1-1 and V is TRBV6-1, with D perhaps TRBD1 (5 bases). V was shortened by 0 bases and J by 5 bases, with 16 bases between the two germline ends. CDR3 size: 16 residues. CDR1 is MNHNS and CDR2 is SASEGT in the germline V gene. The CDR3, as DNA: TGTGCCAGCAGTGAAGCGCTAGGACGCAAGGGGACTGAAGCTTTCTTT. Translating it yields CASSEALGRKGTEAFF.

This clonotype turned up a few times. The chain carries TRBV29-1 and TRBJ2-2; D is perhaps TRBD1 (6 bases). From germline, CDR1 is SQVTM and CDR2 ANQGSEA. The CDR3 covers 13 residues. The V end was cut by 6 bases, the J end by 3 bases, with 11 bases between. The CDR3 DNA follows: TGCAGCGTCCGGGACACCCACACCGGGGAGCTGTTTTTT. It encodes CSVRDTHTGELFF.

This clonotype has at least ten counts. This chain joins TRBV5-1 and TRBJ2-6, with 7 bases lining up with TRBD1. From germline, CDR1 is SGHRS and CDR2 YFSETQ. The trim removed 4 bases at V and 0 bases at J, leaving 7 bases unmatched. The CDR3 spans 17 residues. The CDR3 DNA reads TGCGCCAGCAGCCGGGACAGTGGCGTCTCTGGGGCCAACGTCCTGACTTTC. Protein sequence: CASSRDSGVSGANVLTF.

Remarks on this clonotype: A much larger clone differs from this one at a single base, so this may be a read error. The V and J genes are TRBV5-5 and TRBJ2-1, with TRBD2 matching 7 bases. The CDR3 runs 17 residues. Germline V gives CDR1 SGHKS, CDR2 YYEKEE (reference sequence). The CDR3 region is CASSHDSERGSYHEQFF. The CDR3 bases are TGTGCCAGCAGCCATGACAGCGAGCGGGGCTCCTACCATGAGCAGTTCTTC.

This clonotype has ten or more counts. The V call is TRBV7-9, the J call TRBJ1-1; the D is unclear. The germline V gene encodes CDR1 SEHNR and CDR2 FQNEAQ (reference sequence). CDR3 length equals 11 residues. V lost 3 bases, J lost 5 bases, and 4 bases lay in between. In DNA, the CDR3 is TGTGCCAGCAGCTTTTCGACTGAAGCTTTCTTT. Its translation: CASSFSTEAFF.

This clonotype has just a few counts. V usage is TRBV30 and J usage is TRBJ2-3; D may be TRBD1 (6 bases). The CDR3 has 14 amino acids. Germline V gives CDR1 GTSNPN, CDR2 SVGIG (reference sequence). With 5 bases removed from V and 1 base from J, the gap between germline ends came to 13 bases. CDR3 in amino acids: CAWSRQAGTDTQYF. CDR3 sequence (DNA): TGTGCCTGGTCCCGACAGGCAGGCACAGATACGCAGTATTTT. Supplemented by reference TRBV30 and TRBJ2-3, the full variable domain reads SQTIHQWPATLVQPVGSPLSLECTVEGTSNPNLYWYRQAAGRGLQLLFYSVGIGQISSEVPQNLSASRPQDRQFILSSKKLLLSDSGFYLCAWSRQAGTDTQYFGPGTRLTVL.

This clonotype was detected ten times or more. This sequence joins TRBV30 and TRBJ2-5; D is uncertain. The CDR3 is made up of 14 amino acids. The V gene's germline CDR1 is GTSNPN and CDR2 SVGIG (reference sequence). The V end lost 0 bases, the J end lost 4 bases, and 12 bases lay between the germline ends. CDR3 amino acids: CAWSVRLSGETQYF. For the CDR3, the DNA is TGTGCCTGGAGTGTACGGCTATCCGGAGAGACCCAGTACTTC.

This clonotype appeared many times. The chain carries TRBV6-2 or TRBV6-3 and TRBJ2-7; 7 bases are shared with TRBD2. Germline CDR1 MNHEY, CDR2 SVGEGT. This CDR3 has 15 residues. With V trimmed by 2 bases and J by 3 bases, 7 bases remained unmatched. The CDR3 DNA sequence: TGTGCCAGCAGTTACGACCAGCGGGACCTCTACGAGCAGTACTTC. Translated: CASSYDQRDLYEQYF.